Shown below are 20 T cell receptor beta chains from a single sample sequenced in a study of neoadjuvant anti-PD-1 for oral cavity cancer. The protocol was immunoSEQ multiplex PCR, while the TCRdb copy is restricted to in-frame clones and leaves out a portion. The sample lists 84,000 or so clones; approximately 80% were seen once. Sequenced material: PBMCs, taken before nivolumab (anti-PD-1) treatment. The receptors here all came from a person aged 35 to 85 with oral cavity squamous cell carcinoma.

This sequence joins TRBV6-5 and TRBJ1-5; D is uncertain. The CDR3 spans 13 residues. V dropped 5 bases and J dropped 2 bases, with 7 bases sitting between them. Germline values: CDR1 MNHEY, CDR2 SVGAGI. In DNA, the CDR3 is TGTGCCAGCAGTCCGTGGGGCAATCAGCCCCAGCATTTT. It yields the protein CASSPWGNQPQHF.

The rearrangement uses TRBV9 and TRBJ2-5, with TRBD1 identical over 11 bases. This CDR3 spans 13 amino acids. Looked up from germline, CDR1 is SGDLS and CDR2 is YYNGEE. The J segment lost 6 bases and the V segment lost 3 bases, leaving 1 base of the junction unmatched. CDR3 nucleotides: TGTGCCAGCAGCGGGGACAGGGGGAAGACCCAGTACTTC. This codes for CASSGDRGKTQYF.

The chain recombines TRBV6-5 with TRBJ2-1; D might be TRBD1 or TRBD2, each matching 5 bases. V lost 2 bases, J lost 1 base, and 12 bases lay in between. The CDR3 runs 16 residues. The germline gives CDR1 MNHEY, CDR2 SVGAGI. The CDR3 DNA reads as TGTGCCAGCAGTTACGTGGGGGTTCGGTCCTACAATGAGCAGTTCTTC. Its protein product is CASSYVGVRSYNEQFF.

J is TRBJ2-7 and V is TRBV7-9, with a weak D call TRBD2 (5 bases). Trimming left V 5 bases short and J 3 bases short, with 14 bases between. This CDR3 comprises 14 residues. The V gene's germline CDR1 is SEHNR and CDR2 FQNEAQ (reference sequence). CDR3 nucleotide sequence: TGTGCCAGCAGCCTACGCCGCGAGGGCTACGAGCAGTACTTC. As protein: CASSLRREGYEQYF.

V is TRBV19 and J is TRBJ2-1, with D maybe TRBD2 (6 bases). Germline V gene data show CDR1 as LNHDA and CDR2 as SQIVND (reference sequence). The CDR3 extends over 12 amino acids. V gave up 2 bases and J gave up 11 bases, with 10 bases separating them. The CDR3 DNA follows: TGTGCCAGTAGTATACGGGAGTCGCAGCAGTTCTTC. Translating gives CASSIRESQQFF. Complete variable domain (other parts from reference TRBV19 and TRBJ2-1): DGGITQSPKYLFRKEGQNVTLSCEQNLNHDAMYWYRQDPGQGLRLIYYSQIVNDFQKGDIAEGYSVSREKKESFPLTVTSAQKNPTAFYLCASSIRESQQFFGPGTRLTVL.

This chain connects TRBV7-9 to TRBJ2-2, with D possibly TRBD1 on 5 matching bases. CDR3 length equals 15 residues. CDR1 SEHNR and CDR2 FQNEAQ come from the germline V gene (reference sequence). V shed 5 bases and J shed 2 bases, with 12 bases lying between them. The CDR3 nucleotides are TGTGCCAGCAGCGCCGACAGCAGAAACACCGGGGAGCTGTTTTTT. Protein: CASSADSRNTGELFF.

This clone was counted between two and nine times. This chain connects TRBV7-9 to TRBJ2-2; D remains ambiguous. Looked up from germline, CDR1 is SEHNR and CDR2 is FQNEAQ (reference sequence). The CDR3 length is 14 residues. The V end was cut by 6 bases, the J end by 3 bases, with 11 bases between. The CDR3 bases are TGTGCCAGCAGTGCTGACACGTACACCGGGGAGCTGTTTTTT. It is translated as CASSADTYTGELFF.

The DNA of the CDR3 is TGTGCCAGCACCGCAGACATATCCTACAATGAGCAGTTCTTC. Translated, it gives CASTADISYNEQFF. J is TRBJ2-1 and V is TRBV2; D is undetermined. Germline CDR1 and CDR2: SNHLY and FYNNEI. The CDR3 is 14 residues long. Trimming took 7 bases from V and 1 from J, leaving 11 bases between them.

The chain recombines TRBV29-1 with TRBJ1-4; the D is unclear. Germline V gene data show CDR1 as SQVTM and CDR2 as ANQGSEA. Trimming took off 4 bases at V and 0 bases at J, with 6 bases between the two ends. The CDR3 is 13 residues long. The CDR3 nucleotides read TGCAGCGTTGCGCATTCAACTAATGAAAAACTGTTTTTT. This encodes CSVAHSTNEKLFF. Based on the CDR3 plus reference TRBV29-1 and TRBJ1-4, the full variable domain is SAVISQKPSRDICQRGTSLTIQCQVDSQVTMMFWYRQQPGQSLTLIATANQGSEATYESGFVIDKFPISRPNLTFSTLTVSNMSPEDSSIYLCSVAHSTNEKLFFGSGTQLSVL.

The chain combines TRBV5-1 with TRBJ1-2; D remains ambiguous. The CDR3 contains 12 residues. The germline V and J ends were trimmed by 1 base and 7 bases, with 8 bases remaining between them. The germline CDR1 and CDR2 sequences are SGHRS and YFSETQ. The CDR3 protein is CASSLSGSGYTF. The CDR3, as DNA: TGCGCCAGCAGCTTGTCGGGATCTGGCTACACCTTC.

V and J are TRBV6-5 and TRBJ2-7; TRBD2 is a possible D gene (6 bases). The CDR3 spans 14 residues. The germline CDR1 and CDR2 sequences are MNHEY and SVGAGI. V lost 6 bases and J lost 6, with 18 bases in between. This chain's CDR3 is CASSLTIGAGEQYF. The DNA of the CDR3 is TGTGCCAGCAGCCTGACGATCGGAGCGGGCGAGCAGTACTTC.

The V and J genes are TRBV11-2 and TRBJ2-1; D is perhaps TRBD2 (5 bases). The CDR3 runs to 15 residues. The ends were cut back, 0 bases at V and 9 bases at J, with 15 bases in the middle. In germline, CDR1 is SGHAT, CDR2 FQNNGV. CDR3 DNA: TGTGCCAGCAGCTTAGATCGAAGAGGGCCGTTTGAGCAGTTCTTC. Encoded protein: CASSLDRRGPFEQFF. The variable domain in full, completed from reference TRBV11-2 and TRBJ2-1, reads EAGVAQSPRYKIIEKRQSVAFWCNPISGHATLYWYQQILGQGPKLLIQFQNNGVVDDSQLPKDRFSAERLKGVDSTLKIQPAKLEDSAVYLCASSLDRRGPFEQFFGPGTRLTVL.

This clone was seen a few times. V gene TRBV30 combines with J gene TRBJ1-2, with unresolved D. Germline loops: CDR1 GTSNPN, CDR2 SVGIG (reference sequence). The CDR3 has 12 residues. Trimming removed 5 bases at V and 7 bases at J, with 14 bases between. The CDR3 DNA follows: TGTGCCTGGCGGCAGGACCCGGGTGGCTACACCTTC. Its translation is CAWRQDPGGYTF.

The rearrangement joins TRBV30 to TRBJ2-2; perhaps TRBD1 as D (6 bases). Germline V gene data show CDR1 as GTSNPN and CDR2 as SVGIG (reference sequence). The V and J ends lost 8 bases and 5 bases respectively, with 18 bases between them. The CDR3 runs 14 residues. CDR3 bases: TGTGCCGGAAGGTGGGGACACATAACCGGGGAGCTGTTTTTT. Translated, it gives CAGRWGHITGELFF.

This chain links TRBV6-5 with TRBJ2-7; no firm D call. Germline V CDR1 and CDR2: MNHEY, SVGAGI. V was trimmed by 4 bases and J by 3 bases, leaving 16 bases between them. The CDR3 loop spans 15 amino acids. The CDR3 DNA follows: TGTGCCAGCAGTTCATCGGATCGCGCTCACTACGAGCAGTACTTC. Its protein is CASSSSDRAHYEQYF.

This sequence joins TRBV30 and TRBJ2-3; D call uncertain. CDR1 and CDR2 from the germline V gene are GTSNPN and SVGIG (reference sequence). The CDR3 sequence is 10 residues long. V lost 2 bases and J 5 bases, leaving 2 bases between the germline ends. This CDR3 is CAWSRDTQYF. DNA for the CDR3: TGTGCCTGGAGTCGAGATACGCAGTATTTT.

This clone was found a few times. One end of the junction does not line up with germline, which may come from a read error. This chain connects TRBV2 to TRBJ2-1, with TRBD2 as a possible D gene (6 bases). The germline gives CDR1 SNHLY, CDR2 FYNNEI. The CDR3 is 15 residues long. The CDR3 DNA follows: TGTGCCAGCTCTAAGGGAGGTAGCTCCTTCAATGAGCAGTTCTTC. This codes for CASSKGGSSFNEQFF.

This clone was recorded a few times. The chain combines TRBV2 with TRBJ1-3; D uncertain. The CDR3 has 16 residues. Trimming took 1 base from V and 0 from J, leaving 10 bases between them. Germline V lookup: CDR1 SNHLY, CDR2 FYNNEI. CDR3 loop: CASSEGPAGSGNTIYF. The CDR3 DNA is TGTGCCAGCAGTGAAGGTCCAGCCGGCTCTGGAAACACCATATATTTT.

CDR3 coding DNA: TGTGCCAGTAGTATAGGGGCCCCGGGACTAGCGGGAGCGAGCTCCTACAATGAGCAGTTCTTC. Translating gives CASSIGAPGLAGASSYNEQFF. The chain couples TRBV19 to TRBJ2-1; the match to TRBD2 covers 14 bases. This CDR3 is 21 amino acids long. The ends lost 1 base at V and 0 bases at J; junction bases unmatched: 11. Germline lookup yields CDR1 LNHDA and CDR2 SQIVND (reference sequence). Full variable domain (remainder filled in from reference TRBV19 and TRBJ2-1): DGGITQSPKYLFRKEGQNVTLSCEQNLNHDAMYWYRQDPGQGLRLIYYSQIVNDFQKGDIAEGYSVSREKKESFPLTVTSAQKNPTAFYLCASSIGAPGLAGASSYNEQFFGPGTRLTVL.

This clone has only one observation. The CDR3 DNA is TGTGCCAGCAGCCCCGGCTCCTATGGTACAGATACGCAGTATTTT. It yields the protein CASSPGSYGTDTQYF. The chain has TRBV7-2 and TRBJ2-3; D not certain. V gave up 5 bases and J gave up 3 bases, with 15 bases separating them. The germline CDR1 and CDR2 sequences are SGHTA and FQGNSA. This CDR3 region has 15 residues.